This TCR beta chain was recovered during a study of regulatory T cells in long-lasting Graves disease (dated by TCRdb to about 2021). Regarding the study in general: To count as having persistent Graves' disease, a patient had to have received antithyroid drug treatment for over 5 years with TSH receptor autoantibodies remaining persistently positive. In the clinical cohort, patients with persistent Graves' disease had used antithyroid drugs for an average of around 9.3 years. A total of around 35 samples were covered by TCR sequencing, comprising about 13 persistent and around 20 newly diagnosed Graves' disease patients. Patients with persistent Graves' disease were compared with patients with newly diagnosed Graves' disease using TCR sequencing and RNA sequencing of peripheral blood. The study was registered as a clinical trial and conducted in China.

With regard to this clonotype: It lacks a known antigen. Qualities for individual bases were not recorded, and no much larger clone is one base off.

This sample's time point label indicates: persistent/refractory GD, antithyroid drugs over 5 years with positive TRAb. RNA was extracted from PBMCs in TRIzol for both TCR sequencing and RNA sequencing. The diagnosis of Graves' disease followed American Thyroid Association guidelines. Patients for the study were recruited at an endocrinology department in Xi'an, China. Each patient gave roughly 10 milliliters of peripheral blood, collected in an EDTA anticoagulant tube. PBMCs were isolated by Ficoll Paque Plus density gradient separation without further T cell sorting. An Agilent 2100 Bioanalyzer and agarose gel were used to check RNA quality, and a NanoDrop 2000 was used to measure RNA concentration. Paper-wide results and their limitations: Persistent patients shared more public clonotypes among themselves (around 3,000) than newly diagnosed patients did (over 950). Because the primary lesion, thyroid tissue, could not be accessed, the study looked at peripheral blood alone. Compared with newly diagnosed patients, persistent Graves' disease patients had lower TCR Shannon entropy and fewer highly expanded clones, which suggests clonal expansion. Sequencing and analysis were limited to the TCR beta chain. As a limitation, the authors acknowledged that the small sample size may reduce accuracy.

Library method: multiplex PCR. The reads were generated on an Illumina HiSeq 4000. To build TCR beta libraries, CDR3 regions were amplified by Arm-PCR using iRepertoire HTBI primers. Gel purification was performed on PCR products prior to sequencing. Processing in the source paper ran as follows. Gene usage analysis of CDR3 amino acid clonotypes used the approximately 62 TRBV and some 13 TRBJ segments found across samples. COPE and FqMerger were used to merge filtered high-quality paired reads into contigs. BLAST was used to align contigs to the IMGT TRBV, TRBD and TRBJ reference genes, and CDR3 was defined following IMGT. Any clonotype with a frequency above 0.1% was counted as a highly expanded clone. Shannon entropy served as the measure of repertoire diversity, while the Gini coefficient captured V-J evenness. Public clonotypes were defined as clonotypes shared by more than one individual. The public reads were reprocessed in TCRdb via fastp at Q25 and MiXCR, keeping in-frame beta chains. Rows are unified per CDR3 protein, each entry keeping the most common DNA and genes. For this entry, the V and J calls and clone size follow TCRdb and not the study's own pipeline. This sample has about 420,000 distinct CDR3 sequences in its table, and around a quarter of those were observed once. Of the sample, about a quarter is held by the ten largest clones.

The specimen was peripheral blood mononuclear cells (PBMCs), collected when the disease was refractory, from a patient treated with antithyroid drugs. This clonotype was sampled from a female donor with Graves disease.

CDR3 loop: CASSLVWQETQYF. In nucleotides, the sequence is TGTGCCAGCAGTTTAGTGTGGCAAGAGACCCAGTACTTC. Rearrangement joined TRBV28 to TRBJ2-5; no D gene is confidently identified. Taken from cysteine to phenylalanine, the CDR3 has 13 residues. Only the CDR3 region is kept as DNA, spanning 39 bases read in frame from base 1. V is cut by 2 bases and J by 2 bases, and the space between the germline ends is 6 bases. The germline V gene yields MDHEN for CDR1 and SYDVKM for CDR2.